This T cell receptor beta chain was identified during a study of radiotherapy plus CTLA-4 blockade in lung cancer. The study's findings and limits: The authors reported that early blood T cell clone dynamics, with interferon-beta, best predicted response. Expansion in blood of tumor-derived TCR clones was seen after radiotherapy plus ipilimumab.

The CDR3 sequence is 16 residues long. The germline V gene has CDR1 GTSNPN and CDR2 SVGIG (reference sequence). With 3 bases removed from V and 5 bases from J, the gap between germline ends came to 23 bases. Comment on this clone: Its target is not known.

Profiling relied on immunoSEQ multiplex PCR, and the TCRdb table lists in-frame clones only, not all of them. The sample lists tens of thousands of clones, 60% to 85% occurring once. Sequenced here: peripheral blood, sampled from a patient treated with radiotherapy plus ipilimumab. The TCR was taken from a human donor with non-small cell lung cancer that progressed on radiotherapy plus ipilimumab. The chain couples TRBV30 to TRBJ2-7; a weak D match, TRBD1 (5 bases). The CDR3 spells CAWSVRALGLDDEQYF. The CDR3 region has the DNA TGTGCCTGGAGCGTCCGGGCCTTGGGGCTGGACGACGAGCAGTACTTC.